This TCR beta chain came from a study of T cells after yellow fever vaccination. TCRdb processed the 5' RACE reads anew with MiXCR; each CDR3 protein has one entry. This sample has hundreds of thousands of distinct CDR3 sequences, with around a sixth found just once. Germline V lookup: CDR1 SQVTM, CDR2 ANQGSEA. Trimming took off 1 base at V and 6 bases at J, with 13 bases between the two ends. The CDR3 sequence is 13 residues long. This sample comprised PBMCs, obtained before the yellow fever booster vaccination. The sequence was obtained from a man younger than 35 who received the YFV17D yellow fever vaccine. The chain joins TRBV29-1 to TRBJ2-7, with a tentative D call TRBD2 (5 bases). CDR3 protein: CSVEGATTSEQYF. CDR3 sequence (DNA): TGCAGCGTTGAAGGGGCGACTACATCCGAGCAGTACTTC.